A single sample gave rise to the 16 T cell receptor beta chains below, sequenced in a study of T cells in Graves' hyperthyroidism and ophthalmopathy (dated by TCRdb to about 2019). Receptor libraries were prepared by multiplex PCR. Sequencing used an Illumina HiSeq 2000. TCR beta CDR3 regions were amplified from RNA transcripts. The first round of RT-PCR for the TCR CDR3 was performed with the HTBI primer set and the Qiagen OneStep RT-PCR kit. TCRdb reran the public reads through fastp at Q25 and MiXCR, keeping productive beta chains. Records with the same CDR3 protein are collapsed into one entry carrying the most frequent genes and DNA. The sample table records 550,000 to 700,000 distinct CDR3 sequences; under 60% of these occur just once. 19% of the sample rests with the top ten. What was sequenced was peripheral blood or thyroid tissue (not recorded which). The receptors shown here come from an adult woman with Graves' disease, either hyperthyroidism or ophthalmopathy (not recorded which).

There are many counts of this clonotype. The chain recombines TRBV5-1 with TRBJ2-7, with 8 bases fitting TRBD2. In germline, CDR1 is SGHRS, CDR2 YFSETQ. The CDR3 spans 17 residues. Unmatched junction bases numbered 13, after V lost 4 bases and J lost 1 base. The CDR3 spells CASSMMASGPRSYEQYF. The CDR3 bases are TGCGCCAGCAGCATGATGGCTAGCGGGCCCCGTTCCTACGAGCAGTACTTC.

This clonotype was seen only a few times. The gene calls are TRBV30 and TRBJ1-2; 7 nucleotides agree with TRBD1. The V and J ends lost 3 bases and 5 bases, in that order; junction bases with no gene match: 12. CDR1 GTSNPN and CDR2 SVGIG come from the germline V gene (reference sequence). The CDR3 is 15 amino acids. The CDR3 reads CAWSTGAPFRYGYTF. In DNA form, the CDR3 reads TGTGCCTGGAGCACAGGGGCGCCCTTTCGGTATGGCTACACCTTC.

This clonotype was counted many times. This chain connects TRBV2 to TRBJ2-2; D unclear. Trimming took off 6 bases at V and 4 bases at J, with 3 bases between the two ends. The CDR3 is 11 residues long. The V gene's germline CDR1 is SNHLY and CDR2 FYNNEI. In nucleotides, the CDR3 is TGTGCCAGCAGGACCACCGGGGAGCTGTTTTTT. Protein sequence: CASRTTGELFF.

This clonotype was observed many times. The V call is TRBV7-9, the J call TRBJ1-3; D uncertain. The germline gives CDR1 SEHNR, CDR2 FQNEAQ (reference sequence). Between the trimmed V and J ends, which lost 5 bases and 7 bases, there was a span of 21 bases. The CDR3 loop spans 16 amino acids. CDR3 in amino acids: CASSPLGPTRGNTIYF. The CDR3 DNA reads TGTGCCAGCAGCCCCCTCGGGCCCACTCGCGGGAACACCATATATTTT. The full variable domain, with the rest looked up from reference TRBV7-9 and TRBJ1-3, is DTGVSQNPRHKITKRGQNVTFRCDPISEHNRLYWYRQTLGQGPEFLTYFQNEAQLEKSRLLSDRFSAERPKGSFSTLEIQRTEQGDSAMYLCASSPLGPTRGNTIYFGEGSWLTVV.

Here the CDR3 reads CARSQGQGTSLGYEQYF. In DNA, the CDR3 is TGTGCTAGGAGCCAGGGACAGGGCACATCTCTGGGCTACGAGCAGTACTTC. The rearrangement joins TRBV24-1 to TRBJ2-7, with TRBD1 matching over 9 bases. The CDR3 runs to 17 residues. Germline V gene sequence: CDR1 KGHDR, CDR2 SFDVKD.

The chain carries TRBV7-3 and TRBJ2-1; 7 nucleotides align to TRBD1. Trimming took 5 bases from V and 8 from J; bases not matched to a gene: 6. Germline V lookup: CDR1 SGHTA, CDR2 FQGTGA. There are 13 residues in the CDR3. The CDR3 here is CASSSTGADEQFF. The CDR3 DNA is TGTGCCAGCAGCAGCACAGGGGCTGATGAGCAGTTCTTC.

The J gene is TRBJ2-2, the V gene TRBV29-1; 9 bases line up with TRBD2. Trimming took 4 bases from V and 2 from J; bases not matched to a gene: 5. Germline V gene lookup returns CDR1 SQVTM and CDR2 ANQGSEA. The CDR3 covers 15 residues. The CDR3 coding sequence is TGCAGCGTTGTGACTAGCGGCACTAACACCGGGGAGCTGTTTTTT. Residues: CSVVTSGTNTGELFF.

In this sample, this clonotype turned up many times. The chain joins TRBV5-6 to TRBJ1-5; D perhaps matches TRBD1 (5 bases). Trimming stripped 0 bases from V and 7 bases from J, with 11 bases between. This CDR3 is 14 amino acids long. Germline assignment: CDR1 SGHDT and CDR2 YYEEEE. CDR3 amino acids: CASSLEGRWQPQHF. Here the CDR3 DNA reads TGTGCCAGCAGCTTGGAGGGGCGGTGGCAGCCCCAGCATTTT. Supplemented by reference TRBV5-6 and TRBJ1-5, the full variable domain reads DAGVTQSPTHLIKTRGQQVTLRCSPKSGHDTVSWYQQALGQGPQFIFQYYEEEERQRGNFPDRFSGHQFPNYSSELNVNALLLGDSALYLCASSLEGRWQPQHFGDGTRLSIL.

The table lists this clonotype with many counts. This sequence joins TRBV2 and TRBJ2-5; 7 bases fit TRBD1. Trimming at V came to 4 bases and at J to 2 bases, leaving 1 base not matched to a gene. The CDR3 has 13 residues. Germline V gene data show CDR1 as SNHLY and CDR2 as FYNNEI. This CDR3 reads CASSGTGQETQYF. CDR3 DNA: TGTGCCAGCAGTGGGACAGGTCAAGAGACCCAGTACTTC.

The chain joins TRBV20-1 to TRBJ2-5, with D tentatively TRBD1 (5 bases). The CDR3 is 13 amino acids. Trimming took off 5 bases at V and 9 bases at J, with 19 bases between the two ends. The germline gives CDR1 DFQATT, CDR2 SNEGSKA (reference sequence). CDR3 coding DNA: TGCAGTGCTGCGACAGATAGCAATCAGCCCCAGTACTTC. Its protein is CSAATDSNQPQYF.

This clonotype has ten or more counts. This rearrangement joins TRBV7-9 to TRBJ2-7, with 9 bases that match TRBD2. There are 17 residues in the CDR3. Germline CDR1 and CDR2: SEHNR and FQNEAQ (reference sequence). With 2 bases clipped from V and 1 base from J, the junction kept 9 bases outside the gene matches. The CDR3 DNA reads TGTGCCAGCAGCTTATTACTGACTAGCGGACTATCCTACGAGCAGTACTTC. Translation: CASSLLLTSGLSYEQYF.

The chain recombines TRBV12-3 or TRBV12-4 with TRBJ2-2, with 9 nucleotides matching TRBD1. Unmatched junction bases numbered 4, after V lost 4 bases and J lost 4 bases. This CDR3 region has 15 residues. CDR3 region: CASSWGQGGTGELFF. The CDR3 region has the DNA TGTGCCAGCAGTTGGGGACAGGGTGGCACCGGGGAGCTGTTTTTT.

The sample holds one count of this clonotype. CDR3 region: CASKLSSGYKETQYF. CDR3 bases: TGTGCCAGCAAGCTATCTAGCGGATACAAAGAGACCCAGTACTTC. The chain couples TRBV7-7 to TRBJ2-5; 7 nucleotides match TRBD2. The CDR3 length is 15 residues. Germline lookup yields CDR1 SSHAT and CDR2 FNYEAQ (reference sequence). With 7 bases clipped from V and 3 bases from J, the junction kept 11 bases outside the gene matches. Using reference TRBV7-7 and TRBJ2-5 for the parts outside the CDR3, the full variable domain is GAGVSQSPRYKVTKRGQDVTLRCDPISSHATLYWYQQALGQGPEFLTYFNYEAQPDKSGLPSDRFSAERPEGSISTLTIQRTEQRDSAMYRCASKLSSGYKETQYFGPGTRLLVL.

This clonotype was counted a few times. The V gene is TRBV2, the J gene TRBJ1-2; no firm D call. This CDR3 is 11 amino acids long. V gave up 8 bases and J gave up 4 bases, with 8 bases separating them. The germline V gene encodes CDR1 SNHLY and CDR2 FYNNEI. The CDR3: CASGQVYGYTF. As DNA, the CDR3 is TGTGCCAGCGGGCAGGTCTATGGCTACACCTTC.

This clonotype was seen just once. Compared with germline, one end of the junction differs, possibly owing to a read error. V is TRBV7-7 and J is TRBJ2-5; possibly TRBD2 for D (6 bases). This CDR3 is 17 amino acids long. Germline V gene sequence: CDR1 SSHAT, CDR2 FNYEAQ (reference sequence). The CDR3 here is CASSLSLAGRNQETQYF. Written as DNA, the CDR3 is TGTGCTAGCAGCTTATCCCTCGCGGGACGTAACCAAGAGACCCAGTACTTC.

This clonotype came up many times. The chain couples TRBV10-2 to TRBJ2-7; 12 bases align to TRBD2. Germline V gene data show CDR1 as WSHSY and CDR2 as SAAADI. The junction had 9 bases not matched to a gene; V was cut back by 10 bases and J by 5 bases. The CDR3 is 14 residues long. The CDR3 DNA sequence: TGCGCCACCGCCCTGGCTAGCGGGAGGGACGAGCAGTACTTC. Translating gives CATALASGRDEQYF.